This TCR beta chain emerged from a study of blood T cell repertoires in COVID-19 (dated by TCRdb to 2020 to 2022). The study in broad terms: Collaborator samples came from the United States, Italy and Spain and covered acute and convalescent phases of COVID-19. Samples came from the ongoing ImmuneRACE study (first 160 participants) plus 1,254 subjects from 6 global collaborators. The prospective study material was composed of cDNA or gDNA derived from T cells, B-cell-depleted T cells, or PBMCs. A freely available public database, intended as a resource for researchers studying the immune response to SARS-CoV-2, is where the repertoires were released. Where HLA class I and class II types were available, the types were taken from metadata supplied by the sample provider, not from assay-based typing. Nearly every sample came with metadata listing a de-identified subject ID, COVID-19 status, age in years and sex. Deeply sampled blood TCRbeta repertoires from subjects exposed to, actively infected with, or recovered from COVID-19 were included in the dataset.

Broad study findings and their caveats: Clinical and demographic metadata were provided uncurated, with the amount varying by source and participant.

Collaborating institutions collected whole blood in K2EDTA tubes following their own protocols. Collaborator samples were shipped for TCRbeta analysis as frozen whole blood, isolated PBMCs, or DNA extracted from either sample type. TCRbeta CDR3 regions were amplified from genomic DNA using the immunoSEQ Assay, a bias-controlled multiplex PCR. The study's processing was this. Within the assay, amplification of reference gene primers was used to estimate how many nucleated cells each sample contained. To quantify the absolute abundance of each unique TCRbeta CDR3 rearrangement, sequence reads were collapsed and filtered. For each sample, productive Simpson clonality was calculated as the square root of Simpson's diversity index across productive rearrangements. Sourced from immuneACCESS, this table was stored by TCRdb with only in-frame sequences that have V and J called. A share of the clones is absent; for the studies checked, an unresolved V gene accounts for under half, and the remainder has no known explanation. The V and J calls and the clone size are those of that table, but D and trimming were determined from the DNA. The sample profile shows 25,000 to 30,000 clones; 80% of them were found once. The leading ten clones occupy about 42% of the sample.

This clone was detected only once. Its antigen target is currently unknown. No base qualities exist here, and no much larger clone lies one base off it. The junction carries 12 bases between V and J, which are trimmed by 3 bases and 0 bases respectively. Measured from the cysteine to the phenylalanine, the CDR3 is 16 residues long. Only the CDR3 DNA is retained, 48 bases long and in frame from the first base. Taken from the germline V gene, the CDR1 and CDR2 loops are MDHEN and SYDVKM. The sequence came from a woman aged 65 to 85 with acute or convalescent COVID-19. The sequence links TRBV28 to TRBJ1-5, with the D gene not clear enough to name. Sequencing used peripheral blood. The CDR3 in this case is CASSFYRGYSNQPQHF. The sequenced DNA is TGTGCCAGCAGTTTCTATAGAGGCTATAGCAATCAGCCCCAGCATTTT.